This T cell receptor beta chain appears in the sequencing data of a study of CD8+ T cells in alopecia areata. RNA extraction and reverse transcription yielded cDNA as sequencing template. The repertoire was sequenced with immunoSEQ multiplex PCR; TCRdb's copy has only in-frame clones and lacks some. The sample has 200,000 to 250,000 clones, under 70% seen once. The CDR3 is made up of 15 amino acids. V was clipped by 4 bases and J by 2 bases, with 10 bases between them. The germline V gene encodes CDR1 SGHRS and CDR2 YFSETQ. Regarding treatment: oral pan-JAK inhibitor, 5-10 mg twice daily. Sequencing was performed on CD4+ T cells sorted from blood, taken at week 4, from a patient treated with tofacitinib. This receptor was taken from a human donor with alopecia areata. The V call is TRBV5-1, the J call TRBJ1-6; D gene unclear. For the CDR3, the DNA is TGCGCCAGCAGCCTGGACGTGACCTATAATTCACCCCTCCACTTT. It specifies CASSLDVTYNSPLHF.